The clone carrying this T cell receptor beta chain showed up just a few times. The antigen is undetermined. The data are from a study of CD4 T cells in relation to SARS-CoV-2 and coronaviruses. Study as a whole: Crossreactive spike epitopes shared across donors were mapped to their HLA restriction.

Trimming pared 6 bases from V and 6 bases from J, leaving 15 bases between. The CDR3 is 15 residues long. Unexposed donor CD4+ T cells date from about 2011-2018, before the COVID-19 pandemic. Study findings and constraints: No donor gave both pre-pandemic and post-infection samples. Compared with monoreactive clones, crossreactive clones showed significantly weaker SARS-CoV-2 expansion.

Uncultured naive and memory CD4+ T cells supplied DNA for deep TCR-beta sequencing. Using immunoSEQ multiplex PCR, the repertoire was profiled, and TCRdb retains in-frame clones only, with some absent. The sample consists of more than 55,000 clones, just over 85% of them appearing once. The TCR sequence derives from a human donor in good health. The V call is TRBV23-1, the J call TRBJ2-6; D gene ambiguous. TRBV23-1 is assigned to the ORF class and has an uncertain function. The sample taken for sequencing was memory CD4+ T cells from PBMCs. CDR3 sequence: CASSHNPGLANVLTF. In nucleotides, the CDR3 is TGCGCCAGCAGCCACAACCCCGGGTTGGCCAACGTCCTGACTTTC.